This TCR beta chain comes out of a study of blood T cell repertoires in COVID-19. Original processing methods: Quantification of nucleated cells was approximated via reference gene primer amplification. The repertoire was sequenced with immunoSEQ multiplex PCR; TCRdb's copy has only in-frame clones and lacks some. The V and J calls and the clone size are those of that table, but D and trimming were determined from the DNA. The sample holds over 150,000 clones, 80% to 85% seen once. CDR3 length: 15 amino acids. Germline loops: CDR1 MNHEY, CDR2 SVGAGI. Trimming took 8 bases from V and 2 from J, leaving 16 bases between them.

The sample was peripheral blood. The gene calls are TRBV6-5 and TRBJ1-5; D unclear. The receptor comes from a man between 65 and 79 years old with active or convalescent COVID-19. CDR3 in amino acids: CASSLAGGGNQPQHF. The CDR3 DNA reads TGTGCCAGCTCTTTGGCGGGCGGGGGCAATCAGCCCCAGCATTTT.